This T cell receptor beta chain was sequenced in a study of T cell responses to AZD1222 COVID-19 vaccine. Overall study results and limits: Donors were largely white British and mainly female; clonal diversity was possibly underestimated.

In germline, CDR1 is MDHEN, CDR2 SYDVKM. The J segment lost 4 bases and the V segment lost 4 bases, leaving 5 bases of the junction unmatched. The CDR3 is 14 amino acids. Assay: immunoSEQ multiplex PCR; the TCRdb copy retains only in-frame clones and omits some. The sample records some 190,000 clones, around 94% being singletons. Concerning this clone: Its antigen is still unknown.

The TCR sequence derives from an adult who received the MenACWY meningococcal vaccine as a control. The sequences come from peripheral blood, collected 28 days after the second dose of the MenACWY control vaccine. The J gene is TRBJ2-3, the V gene TRBV28; 7 positions match TRBD2. The CDR3 region is CASSSPTSPDTQYF. Written as DNA, the CDR3 is TGTGCCAGCAGTTCGCCGACTAGCCCAGATACGCAGTATTTT.